This T cell receptor beta chain was documented in a study of blood T cell repertoires in COVID-19. The table came from immunoSEQ multiplex PCR; TCRdb's copy has only in-frame clones and leaves some out. The profile shows approximately 98,000 clones, 88% of them singletons. The CDR3 spans 16 residues. Germline loops: CDR1 MNHEY, CDR2 SVGAGI. V lost 6 bases and J lost 5; bases outside the gene matches: 14. Sample: peripheral blood. This sequence was found in a human donor in a cohort sampled during active COVID-19. The chain carries TRBV6-5 and TRBJ2-5; 8 positions agree with TRBD1. The DNA of the CDR3 is TGTGCCAGCAGCTACGCAAGCAGGGGGCACCCGGAGACCCAGTACTTC. Translation gives CASSYASRGHPETQYF.